This entry lists 14 T cell receptor beta chains sequenced from one sample in a study of blood T cell repertoires in COVID-19. Data came from immunoSEQ multiplex PCR; TCRdb stores just in-frame clones and leaves some out. The sample shows approximately 380,000 clones, about 88% of them seen only once. The sample taken for sequencing was PBMCs or T cells enriched from blood (not recorded which). Receptor source: a woman between 18 and 29 years old who had recovered from COVID-19.

A note on this clone: Other DNA sequences of this sample code for an identical CDR3. This chain uses TRBV10-3 with TRBJ2-1, with 7 bases matching TRBD1. V dropped 6 bases and J dropped 6; count of bases not matched to a gene: 5. The CDR3 totals 13 residues. CDR1 is ENHRY and CDR2 is SYGVKD in the germline V gene. DNA of the CDR3: TGTGCCATCAGCCGACAGGGTCGCAATGAGCAGTTCTTC. Its protein product is CAISRQGRNEQFF.

This chain joins TRBV4-3 and TRBJ1-4, with D uncertain. CDR1 is LGHNA and CDR2 is YSLEER in the germline V gene. The CDR3 sequence is 13 residues long. V was shortened by 0 bases and J by 11 bases, with 10 bases between the two germline ends. CDR3 amino acids: CASSQDVMAKLFF. In DNA form, the CDR3 reads TGCGCCAGCAGCCAAGATGTAATGGCTAAACTGTTTTTT.

This chain joins TRBV3-1 (or the pseudogene TRBV3-2) and TRBJ1-4, with a weak D call TRBD1 (5 bases). Deletions cut 3 bases from V and 6 bases from J, with 14 bases between. This CDR3 has 15 amino acids. Germline CDR1 reads LGHDT; CDR2 reads YNNKEL (reference sequence). The CDR3 is CASSQAGGGDEKLFF. CDR3 nucleotide sequence: TGTGCCAGCAGCCAGGCGGGAGGAGGGGATGAAAAACTGTTTTTT.

The chain uses TRBV4-3 and TRBJ2-2; 7 nucleotides align to TRBD2. Germline V CDR1 and CDR2: LGHNA, YSLEER. V dropped 1 base and J dropped 3; count of bases not matched to a gene: 8. The CDR3 totals 17 residues. The CDR3 nucleotides are TGCGCCAGCAGCCAAGGGGGAGGGCCTCCCCACACCGGGGAGCTGTTTTTT. This gives the protein CASSQGGGPPHTGELFF.

This CDR3 reads CASSIGPGRADTQYF. The DNA of the CDR3 is TGTGCCAGTAGTATAGGTCCGGGAAGGGCAGATACGCAGTATTTT. This sequence joins TRBV19 and TRBJ2-3; D might be TRBD2 (5 bases). V lost 1 base and J 4 bases, leaving 12 bases between the germline ends. The germline CDR1 and CDR2 sequences are LNHDA and SQIVND (reference sequence). The CDR3 length is 15 residues.

The chain links TRBV21-1 to TRBJ1-4; the DNA was not compared with TRBD1, the D call given in the table. TRBV21-1 has pseudogene status. The CDR3 runs to 20 residues. The CDR3, as DNA: TGTGCCAGCAGCAAAGACCGGGGACAGGGGAAATTAAAAGGATCTGAAAAACTGTTTTTT. This translates into CASSKDRGQGKLKGSEKLFF.

This clone showed up just once. The CDR3 DNA reads TGTGCCAGCAGCTTTATACAGGGAGACACTGAAGCTTTCTTT. This translates into CASSFIQGDTEAFF. V gene TRBV13 combines with J gene TRBJ1-1, with D possibly TRBD1 on 6 matching bases. Trimming removed 3 bases at V and 3 bases at J, with 11 bases between. The CDR3 extends over 14 amino acids. CDR1 is PRHDT and CDR2 is FYEKMQ in the germline V gene (reference sequence).

This clone was observed a few times. The V call is TRBV27, the J call TRBJ1-1; unclear D gene. In germline, CDR1 is MNHEY, CDR2 SMNVEV (reference sequence). Trimming took off 6 bases at V and 4 bases at J, with 15 bases between the two ends. The CDR3 is 14 amino acids. The CDR3, as DNA: TGTGCCAGCAGGGAGGGTCCGGGCGGCACTGAAGCTTTCTTT. Amino acid sequence: CASREGPGGTEAFF.

This clone is a singleton in its sample. The chain recombines TRBV5-1 with TRBJ2-3; TRBD2 is a possible D gene (6 bases). This CDR3 comprises 15 residues. Germline V lookup: CDR1 SGHRS, CDR2 YFSETQ. Trimming took off 2 bases at V and 2 bases at J, with 12 bases between the two ends. The CDR3 is CASSLGTGVTDTQYF. DNA of the CDR3: TGCGCCAGCAGCTTAGGTACGGGGGTCACAGATACGCAGTATTTT.

The DNA of the CDR3 is TGTGCCAGCAGCTCCTGGCGGGGGGGCCGGGGAGATACGCAGTATTTT. This translates into CASSSWRGGRGDTQYF. The chain is built from TRBV13 and TRBJ2-3, with TRBD2 matching 9 bases. CDR1 PRHDT and CDR2 FYEKMQ come from the germline V gene (reference sequence). The CDR3 has 16 residues. V shed 4 bases and J 5 bases; nucleotides not matched to a gene: 10. Full variable domain (outside the CDR3, taken from reference TRBV13 and TRBJ2-3): AAGVIQSPRHLIKEKRETATLKCYPIPRHDTVYWYQQGPGQDPQFLISFYEKMQSDKGSIPDRFSAQQFSDYHSELNMSSLELGDSALYFCASSSWRGGRGDTQYFGPGTRLTVL.

This sequence joins TRBV4-2 and TRBJ1-3; 8 bases are a match to TRBD1. CDR1 is LGHNA, CDR2 YNFKEQ, per germline. V was clipped by 2 bases and J by 3 bases; unmatched bases: 6. The CDR3 is 16 amino acids. Here the CDR3 DNA reads TGTGCCAGCAGCCAAAGCCTTGACAGGGGTGGAAACACCATATATTTT. Amino acid sequence: CASSQSLDRGGNTIYF.

The table lists this clone with a count of one. The genes are TRBV7-2 and TRBJ1-4; D unresolved. Trimming removed 0 bases at V and 8 bases at J, with 10 bases between. Germline assignment: CDR1 SGHTA and CDR2 FQGNSA. The CDR3 sequence is 14 residues long. DNA of the CDR3: TGTGCCAGCAGCTTAGCGGCAGGTGCAGAAAAACTGTTTTTT. Protein sequence: CASSLAAGAEKLFF. The full variable domain, with the rest looked up from reference TRBV7-2 and TRBJ1-4, is GAGVSQSPSNKVTEKGKDVELRCDPISGHTALYWYRQSLGQGLEFLIYFQGNSAPDKSGLPSDRFSAERTGGSVSTLTIQRTQQEDSAVYLCASSLAAGAEKLFFGSGTQLSVL.

V is TRBV7-2 and J is TRBJ1-2; D is possibly TRBD1 (6 bases). The germline gives CDR1 SGHTA, CDR2 FQGNSA. This CDR3 contains 16 residues. The V and J ends lost 1 base and 2 bases respectively, with 14 bases between them. The CDR3 is CASSLEGWGPNYGYTF. Written as DNA, the CDR3 is TGTGCCAGCAGCTTAGAGGGTTGGGGGCCCAACTATGGCTACACCTTC.

This chain joins TRBV2 and TRBJ1-1; D uncertain. The ends were cut back, 7 bases at V and 5 bases at J, with 23 bases in the middle. Per the germline V gene, CDR1 is SNHLY and CDR2 is FYNNEI. The CDR3 runs to 16 residues. The CDR3 reads CASKGSSGLWKTEAFF. Written as DNA, the CDR3 is TGTGCCAGCAAAGGATCGTCGGGGTTATGGAAAACTGAAGCTTTCTTT.